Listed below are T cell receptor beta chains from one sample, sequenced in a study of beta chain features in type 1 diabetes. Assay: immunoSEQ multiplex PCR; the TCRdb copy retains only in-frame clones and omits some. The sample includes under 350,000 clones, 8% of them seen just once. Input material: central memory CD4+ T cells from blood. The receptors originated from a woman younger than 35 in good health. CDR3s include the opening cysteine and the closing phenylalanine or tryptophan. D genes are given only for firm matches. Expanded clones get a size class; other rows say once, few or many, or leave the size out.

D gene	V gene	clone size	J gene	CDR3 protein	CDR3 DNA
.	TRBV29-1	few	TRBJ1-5	CSICRDSKNQPQHF	TGCAGCATTTGCCGGGACTCTAAAAATCAGCCCCAGCATTTT
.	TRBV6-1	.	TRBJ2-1	CASRKLIGGGEQFF	TGTGCCAGCAGGAAACTGATTGGGGGAGGTGAGCAGTTCTTC
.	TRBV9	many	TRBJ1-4	CASSVFSGNEKLFF	TGTGCCAGCAGCGTTTTCTCGGGGAATGAAAAACTGTTTTTT
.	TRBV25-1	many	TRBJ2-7	CASSSHVRDEQYF	TGTGCCAGCAGCTCTCACGTCAGGGATGAGCAGTACTTC
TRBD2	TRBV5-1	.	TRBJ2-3	CASSRREGRDTQYF	TGCGCCAGCAGTCGGCGGGAGGGCCGGGATACGCAGTATTTT
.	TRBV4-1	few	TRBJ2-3	CASSLTGTHTGTDTQYF	TGCGCCAGCAGCCTCACCGGGACTCACACGGGCACAGATACGCAGTATTTT
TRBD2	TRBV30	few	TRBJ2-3	CAWGSGRALDTQYF	TGTGCCTGGGGTAGCGGGAGGGCCCTGGATACGCAGTATTTT
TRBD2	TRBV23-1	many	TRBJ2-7	CASSHFQRGAYEQYF	TGCGCCAGCAGTCATTTTCAGCGGGGCGCCTACGAGCAGTACTTC
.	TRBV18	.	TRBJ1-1	CASRPRGGARFQSEAFF	TGTGCCAGCCGACCCCGGGGGGGGGCTCGTTTTCAGTCTGAAGCTTTCTTT
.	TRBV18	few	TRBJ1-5	CASSPPSARGNQPQHF	TGTGCCAGCTCACCCCCTTCAGCAAGGGGAAATCAGCCCCAGCATTTT
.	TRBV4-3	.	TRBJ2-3	CASSQDVSGGGADTQYF	TGCGCCAGCAGCCAAGATGTGTCGGGAGGGGGCGCAGATACGCAGTATTTT
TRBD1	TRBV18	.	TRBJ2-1	CASSPGTGGHEQFF	TGTGCCAGCTCACCCGGGACAGGGGGCCATGAGCAGTTCTTC
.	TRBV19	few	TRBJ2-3	CASSTRGKTDTQYF	TGTGCCAGTAGTACCAGGGGCAAGACAGATACGCAGTATTTT
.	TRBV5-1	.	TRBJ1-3	CASSLTPMSGNTIYF	TGCGCCAGCAGCTTGACCCCGATGTCTGGAAACACCATATATTTT
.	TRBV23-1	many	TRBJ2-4	CASSPRSSTPKNIQYF	TGCGCCAGCAGTCCCCGGTCCAGCACCCCCAAAAACATTCAGTACTTC
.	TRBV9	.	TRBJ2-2	CASSVYSRGGITGELFF	TGTGCCAGCAGCGTATATAGCCGCGGAGGGATCACCGGGGAGCTGTTTTTT
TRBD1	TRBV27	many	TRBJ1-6	CASSSGTGYQAPLHF	TGTGCCAGCAGTTCCGGGACAGGGTATCAGGCACCCCTCCACTTT
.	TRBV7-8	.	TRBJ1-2	CASSLEGGRSYTF	TGTGCCAGCAGCTTAGAAGGAGGGAGGAGCTACACCTTC
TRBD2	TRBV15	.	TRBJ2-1	CATSRGLADYNEQFF	TGTGCCACCAGCAGAGGGCTAGCGGACTACAATGAGCAGTTCTTC
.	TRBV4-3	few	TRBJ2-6	CASSQFLTGANVLTF	TGCGCCAGCAGCCAATTTCTGACTGGGGCCAACGTCCTGACTTTC
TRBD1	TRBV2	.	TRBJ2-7	CASGRGPSYEQYF	TGTGCCAGCGGCAGGGGGCCCTCCTACGAGCAGTACTTC
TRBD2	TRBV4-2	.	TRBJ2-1	CASSQRTSGRSTAGEQFF	TGTGCCAGCAGCCAACGGACTAGCGGGAGGTCGACAGCAGGTGAGCAGTTCTTC
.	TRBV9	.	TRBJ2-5	CASSGGWASGQETQYF	TGTGCCAGCAGCGGAGGGTGGGCGTCTGGACAAGAGACCCAGTACTTC
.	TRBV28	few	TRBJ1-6	CASSLGSGLRVNSPLHF	TGTGCCAGCAGTTTAGGTTCGGGCCTCAGAGTTAATTCACCCCTCCACTTT
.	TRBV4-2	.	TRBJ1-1	CASSQEVASTEAFF	TGTGCCAGCAGCCAAGAGGTAGCTTCCACTGAAGCTTTCTTT
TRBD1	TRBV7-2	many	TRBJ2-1	CASSLARTGYNEQFF	TGTGCCAGCAGCTTAGCGAGGACAGGGTACAATGAGCAGTTCTTC
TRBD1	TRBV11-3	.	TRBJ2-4	CASSSSGQVQNIQYF	TGTGCCAGCAGCTCCTCGGGACAGGTCCAAAACATTCAGTACTTC
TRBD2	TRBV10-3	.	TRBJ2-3	CAISPSSGGATDTQYF	TGTGCCATCAGTCCCTCTAGCGGGGGGGCCACAGATACGCAGTATTTT
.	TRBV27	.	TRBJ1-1	CASRILQQGRAFF	TGTGCCAGCAGGATCCTCCAACAGGGCCGAGCTTTCTTT
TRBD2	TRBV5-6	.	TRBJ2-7	CASSGLAGLEQYF	TGTGCCAGCAGCGGACTAGCGGGACTCGAGCAGTACTTC
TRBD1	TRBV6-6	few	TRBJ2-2	CASNTGAGELFF	TGTGCCAGCAACACAGGGGCCGGGGAGCTGTTTTTT
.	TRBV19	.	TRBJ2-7	CASSIEVGLPSYEQYF	TGTGCCAGTAGTATAGAGGTGGGGCTACCATCCTACGAGCAGTACTTC
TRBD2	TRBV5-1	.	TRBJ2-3	CASSPGLVSDTQYF	TGCGCCAGCAGCCCAGGACTAGTATCAGATACGCAGTATTTT
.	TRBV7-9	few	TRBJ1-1	CASSLAQGRTEAFF	TGTGCCAGCAGCTTGGCGCAGGGAAGGACTGAAGCTTTCTTT
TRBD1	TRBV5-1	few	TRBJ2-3	CASSANRDRATDTQYF	TGCGCCAGCAGCGCTAACCGGGACAGGGCCACAGATACGCAGTATTTT
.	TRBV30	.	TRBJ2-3	CAWRPAGFADTQYF	TGTGCCTGGAGACCAGCGGGTTTTGCAGATACGCAGTATTTT
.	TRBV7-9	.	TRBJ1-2	CASSYGGDYGYTF	TGTGCCAGCAGCTACGGGGGGGACTATGGCTACACCTTC
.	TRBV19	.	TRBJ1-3	CASQPLPTPARSGNTIYF	TGTGCCAGTCAGCCCCTCCCGACACCGGCCCGCTCTGGAAACACCATATATTTT
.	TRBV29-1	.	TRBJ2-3	CSVGGTSYSTDTQYF	TGCAGCGTTGGAGGGACATCCTATTCCACAGATACGCAGTATTTT
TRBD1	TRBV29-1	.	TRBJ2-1	CSTHRGSGEQFF	TGCAGCACTCACAGGGGGTCCGGTGAGCAGTTCTTC
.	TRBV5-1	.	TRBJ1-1	CASSFGPEAFF	TGCGCCAGCAGCTTTGGCCCTGAAGCTTTCTTT
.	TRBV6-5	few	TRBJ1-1	CASSLRTEAFF	TGTGCCAGCAGTTTGCGGACTGAAGCTTTCTTT
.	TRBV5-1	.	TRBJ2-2	CASSLDLGGAGELFF	TGCGCCAGCAGCTTGGATCTGGGAGGAGCCGGGGAGCTGTTTTTT
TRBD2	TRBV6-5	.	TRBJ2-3	CASRGTSGRRDTQYF	TGTGCCAGCAGGGGGACTAGCGGGAGGAGGGATACGCAGTATTTT
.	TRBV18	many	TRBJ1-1	CASSPVWGYTEAFF	TGTGCCAGCTCACCGGTTTGGGGTTACACTGAAGCTTTCTTT
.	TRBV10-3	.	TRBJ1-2	CASRASTGWGYTF	TGTGCCAGCAGGGCTAGTACAGGGTGGGGCTACACCTTC
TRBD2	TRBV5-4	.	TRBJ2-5	CASSSSGRGETQYF	TGTGCCAGCAGCTCCAGCGGGAGGGGAGAGACCCAGTACTTC
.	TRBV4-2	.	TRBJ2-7	CASSQFSTNTYEQYF	TGTGCCAGCAGCCAATTCTCGACGAATACCTACGAGCAGTACTTC
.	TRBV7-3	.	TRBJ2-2	CASSPSTVSGELFF	TGTGCCAGCAGCCCCTCAACTGTATCCGGGGAGCTGTTTTTT
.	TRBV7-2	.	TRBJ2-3	CASSSFTDTQYF	TGTGCCAGCAGCTCTTTCACAGATACGCAGTATTTT
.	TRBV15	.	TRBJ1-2	CATSRDRVSGYTF	TGTGCCACCAGCAGAGACAGGGTGTCTGGCTACACCTTC
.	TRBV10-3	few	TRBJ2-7	CATRPQTGYEQYF	TGTGCCACCCGCCCCCAAACAGGGTACGAGCAGTACTTC
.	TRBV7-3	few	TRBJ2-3	CASSLNHGAPDTQYF	TGTGCCAGCAGCTTAAATCATGGAGCCCCTGATACGCAGTATTTT
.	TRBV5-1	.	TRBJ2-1	CASSFGEIDNEQFF	TGCGCCAGCAGCTTTGGGGAGATCGACAATGAGCAGTTCTTC